A selection of T cell receptor beta chains follows, all from one sample in a study of cytomegalovirus exposure and HLA in healthy donors. The repertoire was sequenced with immunoSEQ multiplex PCR; TCRdb's copy has only in-frame clones and lacks some. The table has some 150,000 clones, roughly 65% seen once. Sequenced input: PBMCs. The receptors here all came from a woman in her 30s in good health and CMV-seronegative. Each CDR3 is given with its conserved first and last residue. A D gene is named only where the DNA matches it firmly. Where a row states a size, it is once, few, many or the class of an expanded clone; other rows omit it.

length	V	size	D	J	DNA	CDR3
12	TRBV7-2	few	NA	TRBJ1-2	TGTGCCAGCAGCTTCGGGGATTATGGCTACACCTTC	CASSFGDYGYTF
15	TRBV5-1	NA	TRBD2	TRBJ2-3	TGCGCCAGCAGCTTGGTGGCTAGCGGGAGGGATACGCAGTATTTT	CASSLVASGRDTQYF
15	TRBV7-2	NA	NA	TRBJ2-3	TGTGCCAGCAGGGAGGCCCAAGAGGGGGCAGATACGCAGTATTTT	CASREAQEGADTQYF
15	TRBV5-4	NA	NA	TRBJ2-7	TGTGCCAGCAGCTTGGACCCAGCGAACGCCTACGAGCAGTACTTC	CASSLDPANAYEQYF
15	TRBV7-3	NA	NA	TRBJ2-5	TGTGCCAGCAGCCCTACAGGGGAAGGGGGGCAGACCCAGTACTTC	CASSPTGEGGQTQYF
13	TRBV5-1	NA	NA	TRBJ2-7	TGCGCCAGCAGCCCGGGACTCCGCTACGAGCAGTACTTC	CASSPGLRYEQYF
12	TRBV7-6	few	NA	TRBJ2-3	TGTGCCAGCAGCCCGCGAATGGATACGCAGTATTTT	CASSPRMDTQYF
16	TRBV2	few	NA	TRBJ2-7	TGTGCCAGCACTGGTGGGTATTTCAGGGCGTCCTACGAGCAGTACTTC	CASTGGYFRASYEQYF
15	TRBV6-5	NA	TRBD2	TRBJ2-7	TGTGCCAGCAGTTACGTGGGGGAGGGCCTCTACGAGCAGTACTTC	CASSYVGEGLYEQYF
15	TRBV5-1	NA	TRBD1	TRBJ2-5	TGCGCCAGCAGCTTGGGGGGACAGGTCTTAGAGACCCAGTACTTC	CASSLGGQVLETQYF
14	TRBV28	NA	TRBD1	TRBJ1-5	TGTGCCACCCGGGACAGTCCGCCTTATCAGCCCCAGCATTTT	CATRDSPPYQPQHF
13	TRBV2	few	NA	TRBJ1-5	TGTGCCAGCAACAGGGTTAGCAATCAGCCCCAGCATTTT	CASNRVSNQPQHF
15	TRBV7-7	NA	NA	TRBJ1-2	TGTGCTAGCAGGTCGTCGAGGTTTTCGAACTATGGCTACACCTTC	CASRSSRFSNYGYTF
16	TRBV7-9	NA	NA	TRBJ2-5	TGTGCCAGCAGCTTAGACGTTGGGGGGTCGGGAGAGACCCAGTACTTC	CASSLDVGGSGETQYF
11	TRBV6-6	once	TRBD1	TRBJ1-1	TGTGCCAGCAGCCGGGACAGAGAAGCTTTCTTT	CASSRDREAFF
13	TRBV5-1	NA	NA	TRBJ2-7	TGCGCCAGCAGCCCGCTCGGGGGACGGGAGCAGTACTTC	CASSPLGGREQYF
13	TRBV6-6	few	NA	TRBJ1-1	TGTGCCAGCAGGCGAGATTTGAACACTGAAGCTTTCTTT	CASRRDLNTEAFF
14	TRBV6-1	NA	NA	TRBJ1-4	TGTGCCAGCAGTGAAAGCGGACAGAAGGGAAAACTGTTTTTT	CASSESGQKGKLFF
16	TRBV6-8	NA	NA	TRBJ1-6	TGTGCCAGCAGTCCCGAGCCGGGACTGTCTAATTCACCCCTCCACTTT	CASSPEPGLSNSPLHF
15	TRBV4-2	NA	NA	TRBJ1-2	TGTGCCAGCAGTCTAGAGGCCATCAAAAACTATGGCTACACCTTC	CASSLEAIKNYGYTF